The next 31 T cell receptor beta chains were all read from a single sample in a study of cytomegalovirus exposure and HLA in healthy donors. The PCR had 60 Vbeta and 13 Jbeta primers. Data came from immunoSEQ multiplex PCR; TCRdb stores just in-frame clones and leaves some out. Among under 110,000 clones listed, 60% to 75% were seen once. Material: PBMCs. These receptors came from a male donor in good health and CMV-seropositive.

The chain carries TRBV7-2 and TRBJ2-2, with TRBD2 matching over 10 bases. With V trimmed by 5 bases and J by 4 bases, 4 bases remained unmatched. This CDR3 is 15 amino acids long. CDR1 is SGHTA and CDR2 is FQGNSA in the germline V gene. CDR3 region: CASSPQRGGTGELFF. For the CDR3, the DNA is TGTGCCAGCAGCCCCCAGCGGGGGGGCACCGGGGAGCTGTTTTTT.

This clone was seen more than once but under ten times. The chain has TRBV7-3 and TRBJ2-1; D not certain. Trimming removed 5 bases at V and 3 bases at J, with 8 bases between. The germline V gene has CDR1 SGHTA and CDR2 FQGTGA. The CDR3 has 13 amino acids. CDR3 sequence reads: CASSPDYYNEQFF. CDR3 nucleotides: TGTGCCAGCAGCCCAGATTACTACAATGAGCAGTTCTTC.

CDR3 amino acids: CASSGQGQANEKLFF. In nucleotides, the CDR3 is TGTGCCAGCAGCGGACAGGGCCAGGCTAATGAAAAACTGTTTTTT. The rearrangement joins TRBV2 to TRBJ1-4; TRBD1 matches 8 bases. CDR1 and CDR2 (germline): SNHLY, FYNNEI. This CDR3 is 15 amino acids long. V trimming: 6 bases; J trimming: 3 bases; junction bases outside the gene matches: 6.

The sample holds one count of this clone. V gene TRBV15 combines with J gene TRBJ2-7, with TRBD1 as a possible D gene (6 bases). This CDR3 spans 15 amino acids. CDR1 LNHNV and CDR2 YYDKDF come from the germline V gene (reference sequence). V lost 1 base, J lost 2 bases, and 12 bases lay in between. In nucleotides, the CDR3 is TGTGCCACCAGCAGAGTTCGGACAGCCCCCTACGAGCAGTACTTC. Translation: CATSRVRTAPYEQYF.

The chain combines TRBV7-2 with TRBJ2-1; 10 bases are shared with TRBD2. V lost 5 bases, J lost 2 bases, and 3 bases stayed unmatched. The CDR3 runs to 15 residues. Germline assignment: CDR1 SGHTA and CDR2 FQGNSA. CDR3 in DNA: TGTGCCAGCAGCCCAGCGGGGGGGCCCTACAATGAGCAGTTCTTC. Translation gives CASSPAGGPYNEQFF.

J is TRBJ2-6 and V is TRBV15; the match to TRBD1 covers 7 bases. CDR1 is LNHNV and CDR2 is YYDKDF in the germline V gene (reference sequence). V lost 0 bases to trimming and J lost 0 bases; unmatched junction nucleotides: 8. This CDR3 contains 19 residues. CDR3 sequence: CATSRDKTGHNSGANVLTF. The CDR3 DNA sequence: TGTGCCACCAGCAGAGATAAGACAGGGCATAACTCTGGGGCCAACGTCCTGACTTTC.

The J gene is TRBJ1-1, the V gene TRBV6-6; tentative D call: TRBD1 (6 bases). CDR3 size: 13 residues. Trimming took off 8 bases at V and 0 bases at J, with 10 bases between the two ends. Germline assignment: CDR1 MNHNY and CDR2 SVGAGI (reference sequence). For the CDR3, the DNA is TGTGCCAGCGTCGGGACACTGAACACTGAAGCTTTCTTT. This translates into CASVGTLNTEAFF.

The rearrangement uses TRBV6-1 and TRBJ2-7, with 10 bases identical to TRBD2. The CDR3 sequence is 19 residues long. V lost 2 bases, J lost 3 bases, and 16 bases stayed unmatched. The germline gives CDR1 MNHNS, CDR2 SASEGT. This CDR3 reads CASSESSGLANVIIYEQYF. In DNA, the CDR3 is TGTGCCAGCAGTGAATCCTCGGGACTAGCGAACGTAATAATCTACGAGCAGTACTTC.

The rearrangement links TRBV5-1 to TRBJ2-3; the match to TRBD2 covers 10 bases. V was pared by 6 bases and J by 0 bases, with 7 bases of the junction left unmatched. The V gene's germline CDR1 is SGHRS and CDR2 YFSETQ. This CDR3 has 16 amino acids. CDR3: CASTGTSGTSTDTQYF. The CDR3 nucleotides read TGCGCCAGCACGGGCACTAGCGGGACTAGCACAGATACGCAGTATTTT. The full variable domain, in which reference TRBV5-1 and TRBJ2-3 provide the parts outside the CDR3, is KAGVTQTPRYLIKTRGQQVTLSCSPISGHRSVSWYQQTPGQGLQFLFEYFSETQRNKGNFPGRFSGRQFSNSRSEMNVSTLELGDSALYLCASTGTSGTSTDTQYFGPGTRLTVL.

This chain connects TRBV7-3 to TRBJ2-3; TRBD2 aligns across 11 bases. The CDR3 is 15 residues long. V dropped 6 bases and J dropped 4; count of bases not matched to a gene: 6. The germline V gene encodes CDR1 SGHTA and CDR2 FQGTGA. The CDR3 DNA follows: TGTGCCAGCAGGTCTAGCGGGAGGTTGTCAGATACGCAGTATTTT. Protein sequence: CASRSSGRLSDTQYF.

The rearrangement links TRBV7-2 to TRBJ2-1, with 12 bases fitting TRBD2. Germline values: CDR1 SGHTA, CDR2 FQGNSA. V lost 5 bases to trimming and J lost 9 bases; unmatched junction nucleotides: 8. The CDR3 loop spans 15 amino acids. CDR3 in amino acids: CASSQTSGGRPEQFF. CDR3 bases: TGTGCCAGCAGCCAGACTAGCGGGGGCCGCCCTGAGCAGTTCTTC.

This clone came up a few times. V is TRBV6-1 and J is TRBJ2-7, with 9 bases lining up with TRBD1. Germline assignment: CDR1 MNHNS and CDR2 SASEGT. CDR3 length: 14 residues. Trimming removed 7 bases from V and 3 bases from J; junction bases left unmatched: 7. This CDR3 reads CASTRQGQGYEQYF. CDR3 nucleotides: TGTGCCAGCACCCGCCAGGGACAGGGCTACGAGCAGTACTTC.

CDR3 coding DNA: TGTGCCAGCAGCTTTGGACGGGACACGATAAAACATGGCTACACCTTC. Translation: CASSFGRDTIKHGYTF. This chain links TRBV5-4 with TRBJ1-2, with D tentatively TRBD1 (6 bases). The CDR3 covers 16 residues. With 2 bases removed from V and 6 bases from J, the gap between germline ends came to 20 bases. Germline CDR1 and CDR2: SGHNT and YYREEE (reference sequence).

The chain has TRBV2 and TRBJ2-5; D is possibly TRBD1 (5 bases). The CDR3 loop spans 12 amino acids. The V end was cut by 8 bases, the J end by 4 bases, with 11 bases between. Per germline, CDR1 SNHLY and CDR2 FYNNEI. CDR3 protein: CASWGLGETQYF. CDR3 DNA: TGTGCCAGCTGGGGCCTGGGAGAGACCCAGTACTTC.

This clone was detected only once. The V call is TRBV7-9, the J call TRBJ2-5; D ambiguous. The CDR3 is 14 amino acids. V lost 2 bases and J lost 4, with 11 bases in between. The germline gives CDR1 SEHNR, CDR2 FQNEAQ (reference sequence). The CDR3 DNA is TGTGCCAGCAGCTTAACCCCGACGGGAGAGACCCAGTACTTC. This translates into CASSLTPTGETQYF. Looking up the rest from reference TRBV7-9 and TRBJ2-5 gives the full variable domain: DTGVSQNPRHKITKRGQNVTFRCDPISEHNRLYWYRQTLGQGPEFLTYFQNEAQLEKSRLLSDRFSAERPKGSFSTLEIQRTEQGDSAMYLCASSLTPTGETQYFGPGTRLLVL.

The chain employs TRBV5-1 and TRBJ2-7; TRBD1 matches 7 bases. V was clipped by 4 bases and J by 3 bases; unmatched bases: 4. The CDR3 totals 13 residues. CDR1 and CDR2 from the germline V gene are SGHRS and YFSETQ. CDR3 DNA sequence: TGCGCCAGCAGCCCGGGACAGAACTACGAGCAGTACTTC. It codes for CASSPGQNYEQYF.

The chain is built from TRBV9 and TRBJ1-6, with D perhaps matching TRBD1 (5 bases). The V end lost 1 base, the J end lost 6 bases, and 11 bases lay between the germline ends. Germline V lookup: CDR1 SGDLS, CDR2 YYNGEE. The CDR3 has 15 residues. The CDR3 loop is CASSVSPGLNSPLHF. DNA of the CDR3: TGTGCCAGCAGCGTATCCCCAGGGCTTAATTCACCCCTCCACTTT.

V and J are TRBV7-3 and TRBJ2-5; a weak D match, TRBD2 (6 bases). V was clipped by 5 bases and J by 5 bases, with 12 bases between them. Germline V gene lookup returns CDR1 SGHTA and CDR2 FQGTGA. This CDR3 contains 13 residues. The CDR3 DNA is TGTGCCAGCAGCCCCGGGACTTTTGAGACCCAGTACTTC. Protein sequence: CASSPGTFETQYF.

This clone was picked up a small number of times. This CDR3 is CASSQWDTRGGSNQPQHF. The DNA of the CDR3 is TGCGCCAGCAGTCAATGGGACACCCGAGGTGGTAGCAATCAGCCCCAGCATTTT. J is TRBJ1-5 and V is TRBV23-1; D may be TRBD1 (6 bases). TRBV23-1 is identified as an open reading frame with a role that is uncertain. V lost 1 base and J lost 0, with 16 bases in between. This CDR3 spans 18 amino acids.

The gene calls are TRBV28 and TRBJ2-3, with 9 bases fitting TRBD2. This CDR3 comprises 16 residues. V was clipped by 5 bases and J by 6 bases; unmatched bases: 12. Germline CDR1 MDHEN, CDR2 SYDVKM. CDR3 bases: TGTGCCAGCAGTCTCTCCGAAGCGGGGGGAACGGATACGCAGTATTTT. Amino acid sequence: CASSLSEAGGTDTQYF.

The chain employs TRBV28 and TRBJ1-2; 8 nucleotides agree with TRBD1. CDR3 length: 15 residues. V was pared by 7 bases and J by 0 bases, with 7 bases of the junction left unmatched. Looked up from germline, CDR1 is MDHEN and CDR2 is SYDVKM. In nucleotides, the CDR3 is TGTGCCAGCACTTACCGGGACAGGCCTAACTATGGCTACACCTTC. This codes for CASTYRDRPNYGYTF.

The chain links TRBV5-1 to TRBJ2-2, with D possibly TRBD1 on 5 matching bases. Germline V gene data show CDR1 as SGHRS and CDR2 as YFSETQ. The CDR3 runs to 16 residues. V was trimmed by 0 bases and J by 0 bases, leaving 9 bases between them. Here the CDR3 reads CASSLGQFANTGELFF. CDR3 bases: TGCGCCAGCAGCTTGGGACAGTTCGCGAACACCGGGGAGCTGTTTTTT.

V usage is TRBV19 and J usage is TRBJ1-1, with a tentative D call TRBD1 (5 bases). CDR1 and CDR2 from the germline V gene are LNHDA and SQIVND (reference sequence). This CDR3 comprises 15 residues. V was shortened by 2 bases and J by 4 bases, with 14 bases between the two germline ends. In DNA form, the CDR3 reads TGTGCCAGTAGTATACGGGGGAGTGGAGGCACTGAAGCTTTCTTT. It yields the protein CASSIRGSGGTEAFF.

Details on this clone: Its ends do not fully match the called genes, so a read error is possible. V and J are TRBV4-3 and TRBJ1-5, with D maybe TRBD1 (6 bases). The V gene's germline CDR1 is LGHNA and CDR2 YSLEER. There are 13 residues in the CDR3. This CDR3 reads CASSRDTDQPQNF. DNA of the CDR3: TGCGCCAGCAGCCGGGACACCGATCAGCCCCAGAATTTT.

This clone came up a few times. For the CDR3, the DNA is TGTGCCAGCAGCTTCCAGGGGCGCTTCTACGAGCAGTACTTC. Translated, it gives CASSFQGRFYEQYF. This rearrangement joins TRBV7-2 to TRBJ2-7; a possible D gene is TRBD1 (6 bases). Trimming left V 3 bases short and J 3 bases short, with 12 bases between. Looked up from germline, CDR1 is SGHTA and CDR2 is FQGNSA. CDR3 length equals 14 residues.

The chain employs TRBV6-1 and TRBJ2-3, with D possibly TRBD2 on 5 matching bases. Trimming removed 6 bases from V and 10 bases from J, with 14 bases in between. CDR3 size: 12 residues. The germline CDR1 and CDR2 sequences are MNHNS and SASEGT. The CDR3 nucleotides are TGTGCCAGCAGGGCCACTAGTTACGCGCAGTATTTT. This gives the protein CASRATSYAQYF.

For this clone: This specimen includes other DNA sequences encoding the same CDR3. The chain combines TRBV2 with TRBJ2-7; 9 bases match TRBD1. V was pared by 5 bases and J by 5 bases, with 4 bases of the junction left unmatched. The germline V gene has CDR1 SNHLY and CDR2 FYNNEI. The CDR3 spans 13 residues. The CDR3 region has the DNA TGTGCCAGCAGTAGGGACAGGGTCAACGAGCAGTACTTC. Its translation is CASSRDRVNEQYF.

J is TRBJ2-7 and V is TRBV4-3; 13 positions agree with TRBD2. The J segment lost 2 bases and the V segment lost 4 bases, leaving 2 bases of the junction unmatched. The CDR3 is 15 residues long. Germline V gene lookup returns CDR1 LGHNA and CDR2 YSLEER. CDR3 protein: CASSPGLAGTYEQYF. Written as DNA, the CDR3 is TGCGCCAGCAGCCCGGGACTAGCGGGAACCTACGAGCAGTACTTC.

This clone was seen just once. This chain joins TRBV6-5 and TRBJ2-1, with TRBD2 identical over 8 bases. V lost 2 bases to trimming and J lost 5 bases; unmatched junction nucleotides: 5. The CDR3 has 15 residues. Germline V gene lookup returns CDR1 MNHEY and CDR2 SVGAGI. In DNA, the CDR3 is TGTGCCAGCAGTTACACCCGGGGGGGTCACAATGAGCAGTTCTTC. Encoded protein: CASSYTRGGHNEQFF.

The chain has TRBV6-5 and TRBJ1-2, with TRBD1 identical over 8 bases. Germline CDR1 MNHEY, CDR2 SVGAGI. Germline trimming cut 5 bases from V and 4 bases from J; bases unmatched to any gene: 6. This CDR3 comprises 14 residues. As DNA, the CDR3 is TGTGCCAGCAGTAAATCTGACAGGGGCTATGGCTACACCTTC. Protein: CASSKSDRGYGYTF.

This clone has only a few counts. The chain employs TRBV5-1 and TRBJ1-1, with a tentative D call TRBD1 (5 bases). V dropped 2 bases and J dropped 0 bases, with 8 bases sitting between them. The CDR3 has 14 amino acids. CDR1 is SGHRS and CDR2 is YFSETQ in the germline V gene. This CDR3 is CASSFGGMNTEAFF. As DNA, the CDR3 is TGCGCCAGCAGCTTCGGGGGAATGAACACTGAAGCTTTCTTT.